These T cell receptor beta chains were read from a single sample in a study of blood T cell repertoires in COVID-19. Profiled with immunoSEQ multiplex PCR; TCRdb holds only in-frame clones, not every one. Here the sample spans 200,000 to 250,000 clones, 82% being singletons. Source material: PBMCs or T cells enriched from blood (not recorded which). The receptor set was obtained from a woman aged 55-75 years who had recovered from COVID-19. CDR3s leave out the opening cysteine and the closing phenylalanine or tryptophan. The D gene is left open where the match is weak.

V	D	J	CDR3
TRBV11-3	-	TRBJ1-1	ASSLDSKVNTEAF
TRBV2	-	TRBJ1-6	ASSDWQGNSPLH
TRBV2	-	TRBJ1-3	ASRLDRSSGNTIY
TRBV6-5	TRBD1	TRBJ1-2	ASSWDRGDYGYT
TRBV18	TRBD1	TRBJ2-7	ASSPGQVTYEQY
TRBV7-2	TRBD2	TRBJ2-3	ASSSSGDEGDTQY
TRBV2	TRBD1	TRBJ1-5	ASSHRGPIPTISNQPQH
TRBV5-5	TRBD2	TRBJ2-3	ASSFLAAADTQY
TRBV10-3	TRBD1	TRBJ2-1	ATTGQGRDEQF
TRBV30	-	TRBJ2-3	AWSPGQSTDTQY